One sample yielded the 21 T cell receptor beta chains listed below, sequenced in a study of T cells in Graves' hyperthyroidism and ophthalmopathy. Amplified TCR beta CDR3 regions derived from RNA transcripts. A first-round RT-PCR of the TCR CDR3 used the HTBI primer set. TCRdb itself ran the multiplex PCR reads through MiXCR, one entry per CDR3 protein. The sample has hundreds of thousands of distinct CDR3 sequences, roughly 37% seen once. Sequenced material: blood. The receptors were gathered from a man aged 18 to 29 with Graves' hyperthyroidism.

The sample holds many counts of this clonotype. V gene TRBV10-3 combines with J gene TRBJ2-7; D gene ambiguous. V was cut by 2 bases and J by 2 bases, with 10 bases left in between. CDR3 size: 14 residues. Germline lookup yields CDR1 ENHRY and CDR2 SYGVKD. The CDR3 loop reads CAISEGRGAYEQYF. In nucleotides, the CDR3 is TGTGCCATCAGTGAGGGGCGAGGAGCCTACGAGCAGTACTTC.

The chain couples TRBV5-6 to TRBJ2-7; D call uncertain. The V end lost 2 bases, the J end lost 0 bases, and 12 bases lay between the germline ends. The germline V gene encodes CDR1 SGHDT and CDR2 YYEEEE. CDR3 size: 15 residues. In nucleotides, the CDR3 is TGTGCCAGCAGCTTAGAGGAAGGGTACTCCTACGAGCAGTACTTC. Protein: CASSLEEGYSYEQYF. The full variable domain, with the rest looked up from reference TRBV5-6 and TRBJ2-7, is DAGVTQSPTHLIKTRGQQVTLRCSPKSGHDTVSWYQQALGQGPQFIFQYYEEEERQRGNFPDRFSGHQFPNYSSELNVNALLLGDSALYLCASSLEEGYSYEQYFGPGTRLTVT.

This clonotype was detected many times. CDR3 nucleotide sequence: TGTGCCAGCAGCCGTTACCTGGGGGAGCAGTACTTC. Translation gives CASSRYLGEQYF. The chain employs TRBV7-9 and TRBJ2-7; no definite D call. V was cut by 5 bases and J by 7 bases, with 12 bases left in between. The germline gives CDR1 SEHNR, CDR2 FQNEAQ (reference sequence). The CDR3 runs to 12 residues.

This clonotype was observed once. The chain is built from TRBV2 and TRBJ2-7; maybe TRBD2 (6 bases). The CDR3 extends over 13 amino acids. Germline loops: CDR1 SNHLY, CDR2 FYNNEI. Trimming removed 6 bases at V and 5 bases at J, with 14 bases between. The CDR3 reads CASSVGGHDEQYF. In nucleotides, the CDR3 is TGTGCCAGCAGCGTGGGGGGTCACGACGAGCAGTACTTC.

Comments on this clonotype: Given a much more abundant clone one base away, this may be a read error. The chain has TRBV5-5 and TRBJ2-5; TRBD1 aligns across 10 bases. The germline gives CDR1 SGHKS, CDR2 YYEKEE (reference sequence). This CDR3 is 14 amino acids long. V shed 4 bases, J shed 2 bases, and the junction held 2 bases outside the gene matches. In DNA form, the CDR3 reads TGTGCCAGCAGCAAGGGACAGGGGCAAGAGACCCAGTACTTC. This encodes CASSKGQGQETQYF. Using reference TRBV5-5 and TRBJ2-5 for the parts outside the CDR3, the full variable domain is DAGVTQSPTHLIKTRGQQVTLRCSPISGHKSVSWYQQVLGQGPQFIFQYYEKEERGRGNFPDRFSARQFPNYSSELNVNALLLGDSALYLCASSKGQGQETQYFGPGTRLLVL.

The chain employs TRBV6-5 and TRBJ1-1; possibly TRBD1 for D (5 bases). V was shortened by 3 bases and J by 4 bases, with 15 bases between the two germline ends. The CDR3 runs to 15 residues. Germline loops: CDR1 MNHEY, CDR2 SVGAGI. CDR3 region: CASSYNRQGSTEAFF. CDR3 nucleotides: TGTGCCAGCAGTTATAATCGTCAGGGTAGCACTGAAGCTTTCTTT.

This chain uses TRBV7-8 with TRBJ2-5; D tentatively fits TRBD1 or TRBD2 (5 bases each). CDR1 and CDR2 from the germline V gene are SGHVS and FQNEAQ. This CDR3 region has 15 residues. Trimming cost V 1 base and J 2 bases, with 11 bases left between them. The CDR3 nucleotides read TGTGCCAGCAGCTTAGATTCGGGGCGACAAGAGACCCAGTACTTC. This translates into CASSLDSGRQETQYF.

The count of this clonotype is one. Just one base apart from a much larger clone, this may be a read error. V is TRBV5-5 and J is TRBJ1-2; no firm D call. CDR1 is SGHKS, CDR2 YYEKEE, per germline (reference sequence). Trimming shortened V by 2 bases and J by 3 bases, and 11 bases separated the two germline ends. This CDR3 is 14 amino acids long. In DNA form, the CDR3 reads TGTGCCAGCAGCTTTCCGACGGACCACTATGGCTACACCTTC. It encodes CASSFPTDHYGYTF.

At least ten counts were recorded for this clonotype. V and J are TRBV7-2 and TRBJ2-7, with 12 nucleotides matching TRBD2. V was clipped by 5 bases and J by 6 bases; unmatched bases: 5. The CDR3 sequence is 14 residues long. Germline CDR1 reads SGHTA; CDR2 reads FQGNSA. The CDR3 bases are TGTGCCAGCAGCCCGACTAGCGGGAGTGGCGAGCAGTACTTC. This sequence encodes CASSPTSGSGEQYF.

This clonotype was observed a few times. CDR3 coding DNA: TGTGCCAGCAGCTTATCCTGGGGGGAGACCCAGTACTTC. Translated, it gives CASSLSWGETQYF. This chain uses TRBV11-2 with TRBJ2-5; D is perhaps TRBD1 or TRBD2 (5 bases each). Per the germline V gene, CDR1 is SGHAT and CDR2 is FQNNGV. The V gene lost 2 bases and the J gene lost 5 bases, with 9 bases spanning the gap. This CDR3 contains 13 residues.

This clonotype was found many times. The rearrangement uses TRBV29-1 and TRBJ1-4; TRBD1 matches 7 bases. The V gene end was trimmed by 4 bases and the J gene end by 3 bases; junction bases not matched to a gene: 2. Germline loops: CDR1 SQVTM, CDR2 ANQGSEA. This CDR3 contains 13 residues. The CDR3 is CSVVRGANEKLFF. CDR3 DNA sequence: TGCAGCGTTGTCAGGGGGGCTAATGAAAAACTGTTTTTT.

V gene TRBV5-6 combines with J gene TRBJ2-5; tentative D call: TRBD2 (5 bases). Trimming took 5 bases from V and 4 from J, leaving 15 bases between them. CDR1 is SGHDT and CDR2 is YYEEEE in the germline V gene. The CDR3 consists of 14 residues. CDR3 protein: CASRYMEARETQYF. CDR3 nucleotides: TGTGCCAGCAGGTATATGGAGGCCAGAGAGACCCAGTACTTC.

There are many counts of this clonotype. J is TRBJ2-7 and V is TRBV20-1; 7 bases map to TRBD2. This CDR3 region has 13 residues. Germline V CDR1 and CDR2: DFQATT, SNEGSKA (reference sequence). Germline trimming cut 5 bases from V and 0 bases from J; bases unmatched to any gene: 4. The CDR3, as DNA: TGCAGTGCTGAGCGGGACTCCTCCTACGAGCAGTACTTC. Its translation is CSAERDSSYEQYF.

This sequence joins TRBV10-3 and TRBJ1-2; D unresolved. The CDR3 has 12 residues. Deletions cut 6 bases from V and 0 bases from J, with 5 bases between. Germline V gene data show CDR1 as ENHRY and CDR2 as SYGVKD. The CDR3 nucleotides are TGTGCCATCAGGGCGGCTAACTATGGCTACACCTTC. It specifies CAIRAANYGYTF.

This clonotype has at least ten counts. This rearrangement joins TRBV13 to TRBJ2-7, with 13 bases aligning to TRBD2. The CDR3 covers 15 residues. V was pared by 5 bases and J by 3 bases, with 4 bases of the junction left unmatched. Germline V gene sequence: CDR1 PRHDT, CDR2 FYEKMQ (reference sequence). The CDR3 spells CASSPRTSGGYEQYF. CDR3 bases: TGTGCCAGCAGCCCCCGGACTAGCGGGGGCTACGAGCAGTACTTC.

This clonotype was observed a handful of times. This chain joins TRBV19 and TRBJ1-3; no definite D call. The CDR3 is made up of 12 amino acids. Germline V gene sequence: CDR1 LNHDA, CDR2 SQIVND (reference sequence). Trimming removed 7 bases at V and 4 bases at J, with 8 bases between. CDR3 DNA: TGTGCCAGTACGGTCCTGGGAAACACCATATATTTT. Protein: CASTVLGNTIYF.

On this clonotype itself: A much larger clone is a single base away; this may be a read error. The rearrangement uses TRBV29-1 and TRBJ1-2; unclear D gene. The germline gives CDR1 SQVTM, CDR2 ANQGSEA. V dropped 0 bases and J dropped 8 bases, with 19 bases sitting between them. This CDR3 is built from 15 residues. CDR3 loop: CSVEDRARPERGYTF. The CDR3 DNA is TGCAGCGTTGAAGATCGGGCCAGGCCTGAGAGGGGCTACACCTTC. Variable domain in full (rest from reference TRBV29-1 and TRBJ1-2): SAVISQKPSRDICQRGTSLTIQCQVDSQVTMMFWYRQQPGQSLTLIATANQGSEATYESGFVIDKFPISRPNLTFSTLTVSNMSPEDSSIYLCSVEDRARPERGYTFGSGTRLTVV.

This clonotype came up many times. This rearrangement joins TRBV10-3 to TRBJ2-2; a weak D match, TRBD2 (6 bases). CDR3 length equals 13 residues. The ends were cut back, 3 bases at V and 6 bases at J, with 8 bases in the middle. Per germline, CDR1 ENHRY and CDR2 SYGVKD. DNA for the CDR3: TGTGCCATCAGTGAAGGAGGGGCCGGGGAGCTGTTTTTT. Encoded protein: CAISEGGAGELFF.

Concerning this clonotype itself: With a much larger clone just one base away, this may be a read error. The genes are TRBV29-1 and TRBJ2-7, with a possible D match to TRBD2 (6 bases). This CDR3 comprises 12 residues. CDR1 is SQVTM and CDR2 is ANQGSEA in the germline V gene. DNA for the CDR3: TGCAGCGTTGTATGGGGAGGTGGCGAGCGGTACTTC. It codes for CSVVWGGGERYF.

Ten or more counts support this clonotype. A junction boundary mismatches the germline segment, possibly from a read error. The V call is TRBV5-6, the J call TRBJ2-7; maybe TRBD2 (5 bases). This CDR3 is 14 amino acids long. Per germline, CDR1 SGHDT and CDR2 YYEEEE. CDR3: CASSDTAALRGFTF. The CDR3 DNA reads TGTGCCAGCAGCGACACCGCCGCCCTTCGAGGGTTTACCTTC.

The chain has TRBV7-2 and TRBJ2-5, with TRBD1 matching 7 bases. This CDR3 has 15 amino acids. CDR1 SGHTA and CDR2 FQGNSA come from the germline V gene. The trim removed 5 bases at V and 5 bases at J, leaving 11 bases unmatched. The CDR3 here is CASSQGSRGSETQYF. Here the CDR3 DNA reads TGTGCCAGCAGCCAGGGCAGCAGGGGGTCGGAGACCCAGTACTTC.